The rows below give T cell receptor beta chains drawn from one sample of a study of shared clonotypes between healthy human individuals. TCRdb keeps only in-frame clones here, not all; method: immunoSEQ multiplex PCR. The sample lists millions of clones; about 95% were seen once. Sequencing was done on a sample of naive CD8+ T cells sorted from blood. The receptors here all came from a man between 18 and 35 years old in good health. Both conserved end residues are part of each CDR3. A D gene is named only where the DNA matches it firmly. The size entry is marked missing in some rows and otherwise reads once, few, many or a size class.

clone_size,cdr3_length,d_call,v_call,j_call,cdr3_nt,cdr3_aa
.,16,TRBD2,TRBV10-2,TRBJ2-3,TGCGCCAGCACTTCAGGACTAGCGGGAACCACAGATACGCAGTATTTT,CASTSGLAGTTDTQYF
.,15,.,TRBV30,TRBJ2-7,TGTGCCTGGAGTGAGCGCTCCTGGCGGGACTACGAGCAGTACTTC,CAWSERSWRDYEQYF
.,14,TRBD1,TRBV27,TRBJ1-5,TGTGCCAGCAGTATCCAGGGGGCAGATCAGCCCCAGCATTTT,CASSIQGADQPQHF
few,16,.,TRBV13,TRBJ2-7,TGTGCCAGCAGCTTAGGAGGCGGGGCGAGCTCCTACGAGCAGTACTTC,CASSLGGGASSYEQYF
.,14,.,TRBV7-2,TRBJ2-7,TGTGCCAGCAGCTTAGACGGGACGATCTACGAGCAGTACTTC,CASSLDGTIYEQYF
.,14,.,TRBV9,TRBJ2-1,TGTGCCAGCAGCGTAGGTCCCCTTTCGAATGAGCAGTTCTTC,CASSVGPLSNEQFF
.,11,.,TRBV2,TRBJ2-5,TGTGCCAGCCTTAGCCAAGAGACCCAGTACTTC,CASLSQETQYF
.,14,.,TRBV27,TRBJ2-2,TGTGCCAGCAGTGCTTACACGAACACCGGGGAGCTGTTTTTT,CASSAYTNTGELFF
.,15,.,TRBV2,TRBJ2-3,TGTGCCACCATCTATTCGGGGGACGCTACAGATACGCAGTATTTT,CATIYSGDATDTQYF
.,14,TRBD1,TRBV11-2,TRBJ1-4,TGTGCCAGCAGCTTGACAGGGAGGAGTGAAAAACTGTTTTTT,CASSLTGRSEKLFF
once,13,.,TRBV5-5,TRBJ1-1,TGTGCCAGCAGCTTCGGGGGGGCCACTGAAGCTTTCTTT,CASSFGGATEAFF
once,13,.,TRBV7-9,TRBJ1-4,TGTGCCAGCAGCTTAGCCGGGACAGAAAAACTGTTTTTT,CASSLAGTEKLFF
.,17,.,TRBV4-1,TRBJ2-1,TGCGCCAGCAGCCAACGAACCGCGGGACTCCTCTACAATGAGCAGTTCTTC,CASSQRTAGLLYNEQFF
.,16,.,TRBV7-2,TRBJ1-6,TGTGCCAGCAGCTTAGTGGGGGGGGCAGGTAATTCACCCCTCCACTTT,CASSLVGGAGNSPLHF
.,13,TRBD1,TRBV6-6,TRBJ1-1,TGTGCCAGCAGTTTCACAGGGGGCACTGAAGCTTTCTTT,CASSFTGGTEAFF
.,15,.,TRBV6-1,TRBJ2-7,TGTGCCAGCAGTGTCCGGTCCCGGGACATCTACGAGCAGTACTTC,CASSVRSRDIYEQYF
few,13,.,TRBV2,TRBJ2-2,TGTGCCAGCAGTGAGCACCCTACCGGGGAGCTGTTTTTT,CASSEHPTGELFF
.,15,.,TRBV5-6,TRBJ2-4,TGTGCCAGCAGCTCTGGAGAAACTAGGAGAAACATTCAGTACTTC,CASSSGETRRNIQYF
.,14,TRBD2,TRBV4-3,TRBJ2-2,TGCGCCAGCAGCCAGGGACTAGGGGACGGGGAGCTGTTTTTT,CASSQGLGDGELFF
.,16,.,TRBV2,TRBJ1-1,TGTGCCAGCAGTGATGGGCCCATGGGGAAGATCCCTGAAGCTTTCTTT,CASSDGPMGKIPEAFF
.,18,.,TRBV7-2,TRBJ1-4,TGTGCCAGCAGCTCCCTTGGACGACCCCTAATGACTAATGAAAAACTGTTTTTT,CASSSLGRPLMTNEKLFF
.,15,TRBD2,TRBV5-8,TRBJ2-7,TGTGCCAGCAGCTTGTTAGCGGGACTCTCCTACGAGCAGTACTTC,CASSLLAGLSYEQYF
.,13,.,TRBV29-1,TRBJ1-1,TGCAGCGTCACCGGCGTGAGGGGGGCTGAAGCTTTCTTT,CSVTGVRGAEAFF
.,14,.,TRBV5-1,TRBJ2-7,TGCGCCAGCAGCTTGGGGTCACTGACCTACGAGCAGTACTTC,CASSLGSLTYEQYF
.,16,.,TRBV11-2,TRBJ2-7,TGTGCCAGCAGCTTTCTTGGGGGAGGTGGCACCTACGAGCAGTACTTC,CASSFLGGGGTYEQYF
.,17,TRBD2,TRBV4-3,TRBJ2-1,TGCGCCAGCAGCCAAACTCCGGGACTAGCGGGATTCAATGAGCAGTTCTTC,CASSQTPGLAGFNEQFF
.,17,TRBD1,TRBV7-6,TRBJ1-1,TGTGCCAGCAGCGGCAGCGGGACAGGGTACATGAACACTGAAGCTTTCTTT,CASSGSGTGYMNTEAFF
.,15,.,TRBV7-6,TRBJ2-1,TGTGCCAGCAGCTTAGAGGGTCCCTCCTACAATGAGCAGTTCTTC,CASSLEGPSYNEQFF
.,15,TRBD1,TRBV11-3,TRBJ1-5,TGTGCCAGCAGCTCCCTCCGGACAGGGAATCAGCCCCAGCATTTT,CASSSLRTGNQPQHF
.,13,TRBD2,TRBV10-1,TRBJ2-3,TGCGCCAGCAGTGTGCTAGCGGCAGATACGCAGTATTTT,CASSVLAADTQYF
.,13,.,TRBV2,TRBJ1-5,TGTGCCAGCAGCCAGTGGGTGGGTCAGCCCCAGCATTTT,CASSQWVGQPQHF
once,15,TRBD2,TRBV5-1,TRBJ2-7,TGCGCCAGCAGCCCGGGGACTAGCGGGGGTAACGAGCAGTACTTC,CASSPGTSGGNEQYF
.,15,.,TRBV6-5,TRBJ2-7,TGTGCCAGCAGTTACTCGTTCGGACTAACTCGCGAGCAGTACTTC,CASSYSFGLTREQYF
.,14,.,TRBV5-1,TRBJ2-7,TGCGCCAGCAGCTCCATGGGGGCTGCGTACGAGCAGTACTTC,CASSSMGAAYEQYF
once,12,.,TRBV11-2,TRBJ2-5,TGTGCCAGCAGTCCGGTAAAGGAGACCCAGTACTTC,CASSPVKETQYF
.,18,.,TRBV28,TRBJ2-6,TGTGCCAGCAGTTTTGGAGCAGTAAGTGCCTCTGGGGCCAACGTCCTGACTTTC,CASSFGAVSASGANVLTF
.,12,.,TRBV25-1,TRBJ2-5,TGTGCCAGCAGTTACACGGAAGAGACCCAGTACTTC,CASSYTEETQYF
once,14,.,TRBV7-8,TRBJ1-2,TGTGCCAGCAGCTTAGTTAGCAGGGGCTATGGCTACACCTTC,CASSLVSRGYGYTF
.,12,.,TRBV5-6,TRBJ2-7,TGTGCCAGCAGCTTGTGGGTAGGCGAGCAGTACTTC,CASSLWVGEQYF
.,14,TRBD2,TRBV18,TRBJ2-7,TGTGCCAGCTCACCGACTAGCGGGCCTTACGAGCAGTACTTC,CASSPTSGPYEQYF
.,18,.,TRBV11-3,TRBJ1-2,TGTGCCAGCAGCTTAGTGGGGGGACTTGTGGGAACAATGAGCGGCTACACCTTC,CASSLVGGLVGTMSGYTF
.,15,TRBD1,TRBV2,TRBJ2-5,TGTGCCAGCAGTGACGGTGACAGGGTTTTTTTTACCCAGTACTTC,CASSDGDRVFFTQYF
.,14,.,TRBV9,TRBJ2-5,TGTGCCAGCAGCGTAGAGGCGGGGCAAGAGACCCAGTACTTC,CASSVEAGQETQYF
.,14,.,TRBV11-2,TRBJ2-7,TGTGCCAGCAGCCCAGGGGGGGATTCCTACGAGCAGTACTTC,CASSPGGDSYEQYF
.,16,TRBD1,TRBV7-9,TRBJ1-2,TGTGCCAGCAGCGCCGGCGGGACAGGGGGCAGGGATGGCTACACCTTC,CASSAGGTGGRDGYTF
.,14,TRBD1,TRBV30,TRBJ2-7,TGTGCCTGGAGTTCCGGGACAGGGACTCCCGCCCCAAACTTC,CAWSSGTGTPAPNF
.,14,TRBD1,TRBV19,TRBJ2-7,TGTGCCAGTAGTACCCGGGACAGGGCGTACGAGCAGTACTTC,CASSTRDRAYEQYF
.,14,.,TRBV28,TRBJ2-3,TGTGCCAGCAGCCCCGACAGGAGCACAGATACGCAGTATTTT,CASSPDRSTDTQYF
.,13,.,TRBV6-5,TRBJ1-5,TGTGCCAGCAGTTTATCCGGTGGACAGCCCCAGCATTTT,CASSLSGGQPQHF
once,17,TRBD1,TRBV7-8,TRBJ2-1,TGTGCCAGCAGCCCGAGGACAGGGGAGGTCAGCTACAATGAGCAGTTCTTC,CASSPRTGEVSYNEQFF
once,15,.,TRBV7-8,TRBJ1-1,TGTGCCAGCAGCTCCCCGGAGGGACGGGGCACTGAAGCTTTCTTT,CASSSPEGRGTEAFF
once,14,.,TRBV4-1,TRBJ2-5,TGCGCCAGCAGCCAAGGACTTTCACAAGAGACCCAGTACTTC,CASSQGLSQETQYF
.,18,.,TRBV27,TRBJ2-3,TGTGCCAGCAGTTTTATGGTTGGGGCAATTGGGGCCACAGATACGCAGTATTTT,CASSFMVGAIGATDTQYF
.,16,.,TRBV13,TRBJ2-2,TGTGCCAGCAGCTTTGGGGGGAGCCGCGTCAGCGGGGAGCTGTTTTTT,CASSFGGSRVSGELFF
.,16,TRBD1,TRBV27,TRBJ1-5,TGTGCCAGCAGTTTAACGACAGGGGGTGGGGATCAGCCCCAGCATTTT,CASSLTTGGGDQPQHF
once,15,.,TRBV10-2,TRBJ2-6,TGCGCCAGCAGCGCTAGACCCTCTGGGGCCAACGTCCTGACTTTC,CASSARPSGANVLTF
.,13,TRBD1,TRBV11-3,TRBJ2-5,TGTGCCAGCAGGGGACAGTATCAAGAGACCCAGTACTTC,CASRGQYQETQYF
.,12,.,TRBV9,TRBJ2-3,TGTGCCAGCAGCAGGGGGACAGATACGCAGTATTTT,CASSRGTDTQYF
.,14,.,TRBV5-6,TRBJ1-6,TGTGCCAGCAGCTTAGGGCAGGGCGATTCACCCCTCCACTTT,CASSLGQGDSPLHF